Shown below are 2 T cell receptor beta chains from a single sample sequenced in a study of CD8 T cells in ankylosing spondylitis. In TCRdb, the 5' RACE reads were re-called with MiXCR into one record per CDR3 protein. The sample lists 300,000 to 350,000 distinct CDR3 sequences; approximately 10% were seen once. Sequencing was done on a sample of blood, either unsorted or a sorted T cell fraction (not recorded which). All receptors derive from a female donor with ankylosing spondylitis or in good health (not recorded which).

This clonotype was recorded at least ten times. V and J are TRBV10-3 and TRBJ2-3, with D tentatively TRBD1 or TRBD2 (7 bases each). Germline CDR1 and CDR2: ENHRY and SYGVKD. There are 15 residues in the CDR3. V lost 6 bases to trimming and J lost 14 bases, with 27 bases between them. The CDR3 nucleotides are TGTGCCATCAGCCCCTCAGAGAGGCAGGGGGGGAATCGGTATTTT. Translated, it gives CAISPSERQGGNRYF.

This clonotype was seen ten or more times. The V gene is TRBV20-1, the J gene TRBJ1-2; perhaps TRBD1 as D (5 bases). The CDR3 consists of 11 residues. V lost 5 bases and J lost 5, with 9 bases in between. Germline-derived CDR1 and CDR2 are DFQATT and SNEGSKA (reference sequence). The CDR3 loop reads CSAWDPYGYTF. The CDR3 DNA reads TGCAGTGCTTGGGACCCTTATGGCTACACCTTC.